The rows below give T cell receptor beta chains drawn from one sample of a study of OX40 agonist ivuxolimab in advanced cancers. The table came from immunoSEQ multiplex PCR; TCRdb's copy has only in-frame clones and leaves some out. This sample has about 34,000 clones, with roughly 80% found just once. The sequencing here drew on CD4+ or CD8+ T cells sorted from blood, taken in a trial of the OX40 agonist ivuxolimab. The receptors originated from an adult with an advanced solid tumor such as melanoma, head and neck, liver or kidney cancer. Each CDR3 is given with its conserved first and last residue. The D gene is left open where the match is weak. Part of the rows lack a size; the others show once, few, many or a class for expanded clones.

TRBJ2-7 | - | TRBV10-3 | 12 | TRBD1 | TGTGCCATCAAGGACAGGAACTACGAGCAGTACTTC | CAIKDRNYEQYF
TRBJ1-1 | - | TRBV5-1 | 13 | TRBD1 | TGCGCCAGCAGCCAACCCCAGGGGGCTGAAGCTTTCTTT | CASSQPQGAEAFF
TRBJ2-7 | - | TRBV14 | 12 | - | TGTGCCAGCAGCCAAGTAAAAGATAAACAGTACTTC | CASSQVKDKQYF
TRBJ1-6 | - | TRBV2 | 14 | - | TGTGCCAGCAGTGACCGCAGGGGTGGTTCACCCCTCCACTTT | CASSDRRGGSPLHF
TRBJ1-1 | few | TRBV7-9 | 14 | - | TGTGCCAGCACCTCCCGGGGAGGAGGGACTGAAGCTTTCTTT | CASTSRGGGTEAFF
TRBJ1-5 | few | TRBV10-3 | 15 | - | TGTGCCATCAGAGAGTCCGGGAATAGCAATCAGCCCCAGCATTTT | CAIRESGNSNQPQHF
TRBJ1-3 | - | TRBV14 | 19 | - | TGTGCCAGCAGCCAAGAGGGACTGGGCGTTATAACCTGGCGGAACACCATATATTTT | CASSQEGLGVITWRNTIYF
TRBJ1-1 | - | TRBV18 | 17 | TRBD1 | TGTGCCAGCTCACTTGATCAAGGGGGCGCGGGTAACACTGAAGCTTTCTTT | CASSLDQGGAGNTEAFF
TRBJ2-3 | - | TRBV7-9 | 15 | TRBD1 | TGTGCCAGCAGCTCCACAGGGGGCGCGGGAGATACGCAGTATTTT | CASSSTGGAGDTQYF
TRBJ1-2 | - | TRBV27 | 13 | - | TGTGCCAGCAGTTTTTGGCAGGGAGGTGGCTACACCTTC | CASSFWQGGGYTF
TRBJ1-2 | - | TRBV4-3 | 15 | - | TGCGCCAGCAGCCAAGAAGGAACAGAAAACTATGGCTACACCTTC | CASSQEGTENYGYTF
TRBJ2-1 | - | TRBV27 | 12 | - | TGTGCCAGCAGGGGCTCCTACAATGAGCAGTTCTTC | CASRGSYNEQFF
TRBJ1-1 | - | TRBV29-1 | 12 | - | TGCAGCGTCGGAACAGGGAATACTGAAGCTTTCTTT | CSVGTGNTEAFF
TRBJ1-1 | - | TRBV2 | 13 | - | TGTGCCAGCAGTGTTTACTCGAACACTGAAGCTTTCTTT | CASSVYSNTEAFF
TRBJ2-1 | - | TRBV6-6 | 12 | - | TGTGCCAGCAGTTACGAACGGACTGGGGAGTTCTTC | CASSYERTGEFF
TRBJ1-3 | - | TRBV7-9 | 16 | - | TGTGCCAGCAGCTTAGACAGGGTTCTCTCTGGAAACACCATATATTTT | CASSLDRVLSGNTIYF
TRBJ2-3 | - | TRBV5-8 | 12 | - | TGTGCCAGCAGCTTACTTTCAGATACGCAGTATTTT | CASSLLSDTQYF